This T cell receptor (beta chain) is from a study of Ad26.COV2.S vaccination and SARS-CoV-2 variants. Turning to this clone: Its target is not known.

Treatment indicated: around 19 received Ad26.COV2.S at low or high dose, single or two shots; a few received placebo; per-sample allocation not given. Sample collection was performed on day 63 after the first vaccine or placebo injection. Participants' vaccine, an Ad26 vector, delivered Wuhan-strain SARS-CoV-2 spike. Study outcomes and limitations: Spike-specific TCR breadth in vaccine recipients exceeded that seen in placebo recipients.

The V gene lost 1 base and the J gene lost 6 bases, with 16 bases spanning the gap. Germline CDR1 LGHNA, CDR2 YSLEER. This CDR3 region has 15 residues. Assay: immunoSEQ multiplex PCR; the TCRdb copy retains only in-frame clones and omits some. The sample has around 420,000 clones; around 89% are singletons. The chain couples TRBV4-3 to TRBJ2-7, with TRBD2 as a possible D gene (7 bases). The clonotype originates from a person aged 18-60 years who received the Ad26.COV2.S COVID-19 vaccine or a placebo. The sample consisted of peripheral blood, taken in a trial of Ad26.COV2.S vaccine versus placebo. The CDR3 DNA reads TGCGCCAGCAGCCAAGCTGGCAGGGGAGGGAGCGAGCAGTACTTC. It translates to CASSQAGRGGSEQYF.